This T cell receptor beta chain was found in a study of shared clonotypes between healthy human individuals. In the naive CD8 group, cells lacked CD45RO and were positively selected for CCR7, so terminally differentiated effector memory CD45RA+ cells were left out. Each donor was a Caucasian adult residing in Nashville, Tennessee. An approximately 210 ng quantity of DNA, 30,000 to 35,000 T cell genomes, went into the sorted-subset replicate PCRs. Clones were sequenced by immunoSEQ multiplex PCR, and TCRdb holds only the in-frame ones, with some missing. The profile shows hundreds of thousands of clones, roughly 98% of them singletons. This clone appeared a single time. What it binds is unknown. Broader study findings: Naive subsets, compared against memory subsets, generally had larger estimated richness values.

Trimming left V 0 bases short and J 2 bases short, with 14 bases between. The CDR3 sequence is 16 residues long. CDR1 is SGHRS and CDR2 is YFSETQ in the germline V gene. The receptor's source is a man aged 30 to 45 in good health. Sequences were obtained from naive CD8+ T cells sorted from blood. V is TRBV5-1 and J is TRBJ1-2; no definite D call. The CDR3 region is CASSLGYRANNYGYTF. The CDR3, as DNA: TGCGCCAGCAGCTTGGGGTATCGAGCTAACAACTATGGCTACACCTTC.